The 11 T cell receptor beta chains given below trace back to one sample, sequenced in a study of shared clonotypes between healthy human individuals. The protocol was immunoSEQ multiplex PCR, while the TCRdb copy is restricted to in-frame clones and leaves out a portion. In the table there are around 450,000 clones, roughly 77% of which are singletons. The sample comprised PBMCs. The receptors stem from a woman aged 40 to 49 in good health. Some clones in this sample may be carry-over from other donors' samples.

The chain employs TRBV6-1 and TRBJ2-5, with 11 bases lining up with TRBD1. The V and J ends lost 11 bases and 3 bases, in that order; junction bases with no gene match: 11. The CDR3 is 15 residues long. Per the germline V gene, CDR1 is MNHNS and CDR2 is SASEGT. The CDR3 is CAGRGTGGLEETQYF. CDR3 sequence (DNA): TGTGCCGGAAGAGGGACAGGGGGATTGGAAGAGACCCAGTACTTC.

The chain recombines TRBV18 with TRBJ2-7; 8 positions agree with TRBD1. V dropped 2 bases and J dropped 6; count of bases not matched to a gene: 3. This CDR3 has 13 residues. Germline V gene lookup returns CDR1 KGHSH and CDR2 LQKENI. The CDR3 protein is CASSPGQGTEQYF. The CDR3 nucleotides read TGTGCCAGCTCACCAGGACAGGGCACCGAGCAGTACTTC. Drawing the rest from reference TRBV18 and TRBJ2-7, the complete variable domain is NAGVMQNPRHLVRRRGQEARLRCSPMKGHSHVYWYRQLPEEGLKFMVYLQKENIIDESGMPKERFSAEFPKEGPSILRIQQVVRGDSAAYFCASSPGQGTEQYFGPGTRLTVT.

J is TRBJ2-3 and V is TRBV28; TRBD2 aligns across 8 bases. CDR3 length: 18 amino acids. The germline V gene encodes CDR1 MDHEN and CDR2 SYDVKM. Losses at the gene ends were 3 bases for V and 3 bases for J; bases not matched to a gene: 14. The CDR3 bases are TGTGCCAGCAGTTTCCTGCGCGCTAGCGGGCTGGGTACAGATACGCAGTATTTT. Its translation is CASSFLRASGLGTDTQYF.

The CDR3 sequence is CASSSTSGRSYEQYF. The CDR3 coding sequence is TGTGCCAGCAGTTCAACTAGCGGGCGATCCTACGAGCAGTACTTC. The V and J genes are TRBV7-8 and TRBJ2-7, with 9 nucleotides matching TRBD2. The V and J ends lost 6 bases and 1 base, in that order; junction bases with no gene match: 7. The CDR3 is 15 amino acids. Looked up from germline, CDR1 is SGHVS and CDR2 is FQNEAQ.

The chain employs TRBV6-1 and TRBJ1-6; D not certain. The CDR3 extends over 15 amino acids. With 3 bases removed from V and 9 bases from J, the gap between germline ends came to 15 bases. CDR1 and CDR2 (germline): MNHNS, SASEGT. The CDR3 bases are TGTGCCAGCAGTGAGATTGGGGTAGGAATTTCACCCCTCCACTTT. Its translation: CASSEIGVGISPLHF.

The chain couples TRBV19 to TRBJ1-1; TRBD1 agrees at 8 bases. Germline V gene data show CDR1 as LNHDA and CDR2 as SQIVND (reference sequence). The trim removed 7 bases at V and 1 base at J, leaving 8 bases unmatched. The CDR3 is 15 residues long. The CDR3 here is CASKQGAASNTEAFF. CDR3 coding DNA: TGTGCCAGTAAGCAGGGGGCGGCCTCGAACACTGAAGCTTTCTTT. The whole variable domain, remainder taken from reference TRBV19 and TRBJ1-1, is DGGITQSPKYLFRKEGQNVTLSCEQNLNHDAMYWYRQDPGQGLRLIYYSQIVNDFQKGDIAEGYSVSREKKESFPLTVTSAQKNPTAFYLCASKQGAASNTEAFFGQGTRLTVV.

The chain employs TRBV27 and TRBJ2-4, with D uncertain. Trimming took off 0 bases at V and 0 bases at J, with 3 bases between the two ends. Per germline, CDR1 MNHEY and CDR2 SMNVEV (reference sequence). The CDR3 consists of 14 residues. The CDR3 DNA reads TGTGCCAGCAGTTTATCTTTAGCCAAAAACATTCAGTACTTC. Translated: CASSLSLAKNIQYF.

The chain combines TRBV28 with TRBJ1-1, with D tentatively TRBD1 (5 bases). The CDR3 is 14 residues long. Germline CDR1 reads MDHEN; CDR2 reads SYDVKM. Trimming cost V 2 bases and J 0 bases, with 7 bases left between them. The CDR3 loop is CASSLQGLNTEAFF. Written as DNA, the CDR3 is TGTGCCAGCAGTTTACAGGGACTGAACACTGAAGCTTTCTTT.

This clone appeared once. V is TRBV11-3 and J is TRBJ2-3; maybe TRBD1 (5 bases). The CDR3 consists of 15 residues. V was clipped by 5 bases and J by 3 bases, with 15 bases between them. CDR1 and CDR2 (germline): SGHNT, YENEEA. In DNA form, the CDR3 reads TGTGCCAGCAGCCTTGATGGGGCAGTGACAGATACGCAGTATTTT. This gives the protein CASSLDGAVTDTQYF.

The rearrangement uses TRBV7-9 and TRBJ2-1; weak D call: TRBD2 (5 bases). The CDR3 extends over 15 amino acids. The V and J ends lost 5 bases and 6 bases respectively, with 17 bases between them. CDR1 is SEHNR, CDR2 FQNEAQ, per germline (reference sequence). As DNA, the CDR3 is TGTGCCAGCAGCCGCCCCGGGGAGTATCTCAATGAGCAGTTCTTC. It translates to CASSRPGEYLNEQFF.

V usage is TRBV30 and J usage is TRBJ1-5; D might be TRBD1 (6 bases). CDR1 GTSNPN and CDR2 SVGIG come from the germline V gene (reference sequence). V was cut by 5 bases and J by 3 bases, with 11 bases left in between. This CDR3 comprises 13 residues. CDR3 DNA sequence: TGTGCCTGGTCCCGGACAGACAATCAGCCCCAGCATTTT. Residues: CAWSRTDNQPQHF.